The next 2 T cell receptor beta chains were all read from a single sample in a study of patients and donors after allogeneic stem cell transplantation. One entry per CDR3 protein, called by TCRdb with MiXCR from the RT-PCR reads. The repertoire holds 150,000 to 200,000 distinct CDR3 sequences, with approximately 22% as singletons. Sequencing used blood, either unsorted or a sorted T cell fraction (not recorded which). The receptors originated from a human donor who was either an allogeneic HSCT recipient or a stem cell or donor lymphocyte infusion donor (not recorded which). It is not recorded whose cells these are; they may come from a transplant donor.

This chain joins TRBV27 and TRBJ1-1; 9 bases fit TRBD1. CDR1 and CDR2 from the germline V gene are MNHEY and SMNVEV (reference sequence). The CDR3 spans 15 residues. With V trimmed by 4 bases and J by 5 bases, 8 bases remained unmatched. CDR3 DNA sequence: TGTGCCAGCAGTTACCGCACAGGGGGCCGGACTGAAGCTTTCTTT. It encodes CASSYRTGGRTEAFF.

This clonotype has just a few counts. The chain is built from TRBV7-9 and TRBJ2-5, with D unresolved. The CDR3 extends over 13 amino acids. Germline CDR1 reads SEHNR; CDR2 reads FQNEAQ (reference sequence). V was pared by 1 base and J by 4 bases, with 7 bases between. CDR3 protein: CASSLEVRETQYF. The CDR3 bases are TGTGCCAGCAGCTTAGAAGTACGAGAGACCCAGTACTTC.